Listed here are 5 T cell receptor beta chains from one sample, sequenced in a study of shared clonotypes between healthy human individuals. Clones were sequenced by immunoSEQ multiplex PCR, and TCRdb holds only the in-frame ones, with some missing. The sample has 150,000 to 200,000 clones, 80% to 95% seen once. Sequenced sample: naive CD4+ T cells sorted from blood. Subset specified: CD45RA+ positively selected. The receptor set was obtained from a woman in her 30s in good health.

This chain's CDR3 is CASTNRPGGAGTEAFF. CDR3 nucleotide sequence: TGTGCCAGCACCAATAGACCAGGGGGCGCAGGCACTGAAGCTTTCTTT. The chain combines TRBV27 with TRBJ1-1; TRBD1 matches 8 bases. Trimming removed 7 bases from V and 4 bases from J; junction bases left unmatched: 14. The germline V gene has CDR1 MNHEY and CDR2 SMNVEV (reference sequence). The CDR3 loop spans 16 amino acids.

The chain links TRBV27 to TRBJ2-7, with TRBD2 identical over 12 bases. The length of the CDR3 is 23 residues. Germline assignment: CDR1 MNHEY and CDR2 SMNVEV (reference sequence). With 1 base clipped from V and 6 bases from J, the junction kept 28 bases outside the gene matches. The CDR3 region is CASSLFGIERSSGRARLGLEQYF. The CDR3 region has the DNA TGTGCCAGCAGTTTATTTGGTATAGAAAGGTCTAGCGGGAGGGCCAGGTTGGGGCTCGAGCAGTACTTC.

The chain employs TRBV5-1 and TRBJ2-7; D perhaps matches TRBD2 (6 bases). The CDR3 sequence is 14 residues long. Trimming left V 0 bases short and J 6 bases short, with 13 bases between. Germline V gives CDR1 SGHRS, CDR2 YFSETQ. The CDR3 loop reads CASSLDFQGGEQYF. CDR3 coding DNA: TGCGCCAGCAGCTTGGATTTCCAGGGAGGCGAGCAGTACTTC.

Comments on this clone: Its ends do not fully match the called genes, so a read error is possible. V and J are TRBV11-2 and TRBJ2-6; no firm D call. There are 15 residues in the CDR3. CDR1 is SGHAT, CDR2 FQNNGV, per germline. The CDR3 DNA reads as TGTGCCAGCAGCATAGACGGCTCTGGGGCCAACGTCCTGACTTTC. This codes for CASSIDGSGANVLTF.

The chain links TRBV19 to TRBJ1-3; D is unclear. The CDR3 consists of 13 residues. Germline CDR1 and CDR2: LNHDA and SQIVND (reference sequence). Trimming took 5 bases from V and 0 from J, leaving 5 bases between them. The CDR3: CASSDISGNTIYF. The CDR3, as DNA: TGTGCCAGTAGTGACATCTCTGGAAACACCATATATTTT.